This T cell receptor beta chain was identified during a study of radiotherapy plus CTLA-4 blockade in lung cancer. About the research overall: Of all patients, under 20% responded objectively and 31% showed disease control.

V was shortened by 5 bases and J by 3 bases, with 10 bases between the two germline ends. The CDR3 length is 13 residues. Germline CDR1 and CDR2: MNHEY and SVGAGI. The study, taken as a whole, reports: Some TCR clones had been derived from tumors. These clones expanded in peripheral blood after radiotherapy plus ipilimumab.

Profiled with immunoSEQ multiplex PCR; TCRdb holds only in-frame clones, not every one. The data hold 35,000 to 45,000 clones, with approximately 89% observed a single time. This clone was picked up a small number of times. Antigen specificity is unknown. The J gene is TRBJ1-2, the V gene TRBV6-5; no firm D call. The sequence derives from a human donor with non-small cell lung cancer who had stable disease on radiotherapy plus ipilimumab. The sample in question was peripheral blood, obtained from a patient treated with radiotherapy plus ipilimumab. The CDR3 reads CASSEQRDYGYTF. In DNA form, the CDR3 reads TGTGCCAGCAGTGAACAGAGAGACTATGGCTACACCTTC.